This T cell receptor (beta chain) stems from a study of T cell responses to AZD1222 COVID-19 vaccine. Only in-frame clones appear in the TCRdb table, and some are missing; sequencing was by immunoSEQ multiplex PCR. The data hold around 160,000 clones, with 90% to 95% observed a single time. Study-level points and caveats: The sample set comprised mostly white British donors with more females, and clonal diversity was possibly underestimated. The span of vaccine-associated CD4 TCRs extended across spike, with dominance at 160-218 and 743-854.

Trimming took 0 bases from V and 6 from J, leaving 6 bases between them. This CDR3 has 12 residues. The germline CDR1 and CDR2 sequences are GTSNPN and SVGIG (reference sequence). The analysis combined second doses at about 4 or about 12 weeks. This clone was picked up one time. Its antigen remains unknown. The chain recombines TRBV30 with TRBJ2-1, with D unclear. The specimen comprised peripheral blood, sampled 28 days after the second AZD1222 dose. This clonotype was sampled from an adult who received the AZD1222 COVID-19 vaccine. In DNA, the CDR3 is TGTGCCTGGAGTGTACATGGCAATGAGCAGTTCTTC. It translates to CAWSVHGNEQFF.